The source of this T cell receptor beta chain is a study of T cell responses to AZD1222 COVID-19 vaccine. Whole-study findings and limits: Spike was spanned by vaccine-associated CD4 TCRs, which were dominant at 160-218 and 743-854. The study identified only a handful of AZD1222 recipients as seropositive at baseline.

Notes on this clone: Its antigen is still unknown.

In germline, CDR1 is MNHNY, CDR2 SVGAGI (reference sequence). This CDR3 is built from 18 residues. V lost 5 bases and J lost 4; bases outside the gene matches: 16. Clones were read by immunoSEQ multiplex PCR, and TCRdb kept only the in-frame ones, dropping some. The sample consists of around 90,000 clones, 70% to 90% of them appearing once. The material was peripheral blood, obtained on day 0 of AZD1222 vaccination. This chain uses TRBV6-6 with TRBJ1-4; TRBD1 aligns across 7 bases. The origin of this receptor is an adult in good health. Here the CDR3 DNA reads TGTGCCAGCAGTCCACGCGCCAGGGGGGGACGTAATAATGAAAAACTGTTTTTT. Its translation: CASSPRARGGRNNEKLFF.